These T cell receptor beta chains were read from a single sample in a study of T cell repertoires in cytomegalovirus infection. TCRdb independently ran MiXCR on the reads; one entry per CDR3 protein. Seen here are roughly 700,000 distinct CDR3 sequences, approximately 33% observed once, and the top ten hold 15% to 20%. The antigens for these receptors are not known. Material: cultured PBMCs, obtained from culture after CMV antigen stimulation. These receptors originate from a human donor in good health (CMV status not recorded). Some clones in this sample may be carry-over from other donors' samples. CDR3s include the opening cysteine and the closing phenylalanine or tryptophan. Fields, in order: V gene, D gene, J gene, clone size, CDR3 DNA, CDR3 protein. A D gene is named only where the DNA matches it firmly. Clone size is not always given. Where it is, it says once, few, many or a class for expanded clones.

V: TRBV7-2; D: TRBD1; J: TRBJ2-1; size: -; DNA: TGTGCCAGCAGCTTAGGGGGACAGCCCAATGTGCAGTTCTTC; CDR3: CASSLGGQPNVQFF
V: TRBV6-6; D: TRBD1; J: TRBJ2-7; size: few; DNA: TGTGCCAGCAGTTACTCGACGGACAGGGGAGACGAGCAGTACTTC; CDR3: CASSYSTDRGDEQYF
V: TRBV11-2; D: -; J: TRBJ1-3; size: -; DNA: TGTGCCAGCAGCACCCGCGCGGGCTCAGGAAACACCATATATTTT; CDR3: CASSTRAGSGNTIYF
V: TRBV10-2; D: -; J: TRBJ2-3; size: few; DNA: TGCGCCAGCACCCCAAAAGGGGCTCCCACAGATACGCAGTATTTT; CDR3: CASTPKGAPTDTQYF
V: TRBV6-2/TRBV6-3; D: TRBD2; J: TRBJ2-7; size: -; DNA: TGTGCCAGCAATTCCGGGACTAGCATCTACGAGCAGTACTTC; CDR3: CASNSGTSIYEQYF
V: TRBV7-2; D: -; J: TRBJ2-7; size: many; DNA: TGTGCCAGCAGCTTAGCGCACTACGAGCAGTACTTC; CDR3: CASSLAHYEQYF
V: TRBV29-1; D: -; J: TRBJ2-3; size: -; DNA: TGCAGCGGGGGGCAAGATACGCAGTATTTT; CDR3: CSGGQDTQYF
V: TRBV7-2; D: -; J: TRBJ2-2; size: many; DNA: TGTGCCAGCAGCTTAGGAACAGGAGGGGGCACCGGCGGGGAGCTGTTTTTT; CDR3: CASSLGTGGGTGGELFF
V: TRBV19; D: -; J: TRBJ1-6; size: -; DNA: TGTGCCAGTAGCCCGACAGCTAACTATAATTCACCCCTCCACTTT; CDR3: CASSPTANYNSPLHF
V: TRBV4-1; D: -; J: TRBJ1-2; size: few; DNA: TGCGCCAGCAGCCAAGTGGGGAGGGGACTCATAGGCTACACCTTC; CDR3: CASSQVGRGLIGYTF
V: TRBV6-1; D: TRBD1; J: TRBJ2-5; size: -; DNA: TGTGCCAGCAGTGACAGCGACTTGGGACAGGGGGAGACCCAGTACTTC; CDR3: CASSDSDLGQGETQYF
V: TRBV29-1; D: -; J: TRBJ2-5; size: once; DNA: TGCAGCGCCCTGGGACTCTCTGAGACCCAGTACTTC; CDR3: CSALGLSETQYF
V: TRBV4-1; D: TRBD1; J: TRBJ2-4; size: few; DNA: TGCGCCAGCAGCCAGAGAACAGGGGGGACCTCCAAAAACATTCAGTACTTC; CDR3: CASSQRTGGTSKNIQYF
V: TRBV20-1; D: -; J: TRBJ1-4; size: -; DNA: TGCAGTGCCCACCTGTATGGTGAAAAACTGTTTTTT; CDR3: CSAHLYGEKLFF
V: TRBV7-2; D: TRBD1; J: TRBJ1-2; size: few; DNA: TGTGCCAGCAGCTTAGGGCCGGGACAGGGTGTAAGTGGCTACACCTTC; CDR3: CASSLGPGQGVSGYTF
V: TRBV18; D: TRBD1; J: TRBJ2-1; size: few; DNA: TGTGCCAGCTCAGCCCGGGACAGGGTTTTGGGTGAGCAGTTCTTC; CDR3: CASSARDRVLGEQFF
V: TRBV6-2/TRBV6-3; D: -; J: TRBJ2-7; size: -; DNA: TGTGCCAGCAGTTACCTCCCCTACGAGCAGTACTTC; CDR3: CASSYLPYEQYF
V: TRBV7-8; D: -; J: TRBJ2-3; size: -; DNA: TGTGCCAGCAGCCCGGATACGCAGTATTTT; CDR3: CASSPDTQYF
V: TRBV5-1; D: -; J: TRBJ2-4; size: -; DNA: TGCGCCAGCAGCACCCGACCTGGACCAGACATTCAGTACTTC; CDR3: CASSTRPGPDIQYF
V: TRBV2; D: -; J: TRBJ1-2; size: -; DNA: TGTGCCAGCAGTGGGGGTGTAGGCTTGATTCCGGGCTACACCTTC; CDR3: CASSGGVGLIPGYTF
V: TRBV6-1; D: -; J: TRBJ2-3; size: -; DNA: TGTGCCAGCAGTGAATTACGGGGAACAGATACGCAGTATTTT; CDR3: CASSELRGTDTQYF
V: TRBV28; D: -; J: TRBJ1-6; size: once; DNA: TGTGCCAGCCGTGACAGGATGGGTTCACCCCTCCACTTT; CDR3: CASRDRMGSPLHF
V: TRBV6-6; D: TRBD2; J: TRBJ2-7; size: -; DNA: TGTGCCAGCAACCCATCCGGGACTAGCGTATCCGAGCAGTACTTC; CDR3: CASNPSGTSVSEQYF
V: TRBV7-9; D: -; J: TRBJ2-2; size: few; DNA: TGTGCCAGCAGGCCCTTGAACACCGGGGAGCTGTTTTTT; CDR3: CASRPLNTGELFF
V: TRBV6-5; D: -; J: TRBJ2-2; size: few; DNA: TGTGCCAGCATTAAGTTACCCGGGGAGCTGTTTTTT; CDR3: CASIKLPGELFF
V: TRBV6-1; D: -; J: TRBJ1-5; size: few; DNA: TGTGCCAGCGGCTTAGGGGCCTTTAATAGCAATCAGCCCCAGCATTTT; CDR3: CASGLGAFNSNQPQHF
V: TRBV5-1; D: TRBD2; J: TRBJ2-1; size: -; DNA: TGCGCCAGCAGCTTCTTCCTAGCGGGGGGTGACAATGAGCAGTTCTTC; CDR3: CASSFFLAGGDNEQFF
V: TRBV6-1; D: -; J: TRBJ1-5; size: few; DNA: TGTGCCAGCAGGCGGGATCAGCCCCAGCATTTT; CDR3: CASRRDQPQHF
V: TRBV7-2; D: -; J: TRBJ2-3; size: many; DNA: TGTGCCAGCAGCTTGGGCCCCTCTTCCACAGATACGCAGTATTTT; CDR3: CASSLGPSSTDTQYF
V: TRBV7-2; D: -; J: TRBJ1-1; size: many; DNA: TGTGCCAGCAGCCGATACCCCGGGCAGGCGAACACTGAAGCTTTCTTT; CDR3: CASSRYPGQANTEAFF
V: TRBV6-2/TRBV6-3; D: -; J: TRBJ2-7; size: -; DNA: TGTGCCAGCAGTTACCCTCTCCCGACCGGGACCTACGAGCAGTACTTC; CDR3: CASSYPLPTGTYEQYF
V: TRBV27; D: -; J: TRBJ2-7; size: -; DNA: TGTGCCAGCAGTTTAATTGCGGGCAGGGACGAGCAGTACTTC; CDR3: CASSLIAGRDEQYF
V: TRBV4-2; D: TRBD2; J: TRBJ2-1; size: -; DNA: TGTGCCAGCAGCCAAGAGGTCGGGAGCGGGGGGATCTATGAGCAGTTCTTC; CDR3: CASSQEVGSGGIYEQFF
V: TRBV7-2; D: TRBD1; J: TRBJ2-7; size: -; DNA: TGTGCCAGCAGCGTCCCGGGACAGGGTCTTTACGAGCAGTACTTC; CDR3: CASSVPGQGLYEQYF
V: TRBV6-6; D: TRBD2; J: TRBJ2-7; size: few; DNA: TGTGCCAGCAGACTTCGGGAGGCCACGTACGAGCAGTACTTC; CDR3: CASRLREATYEQYF
V: TRBV7-9; D: -; J: TRBJ1-1; size: -; DNA: TGTGCCAGCAACACCCTTGGGACGGGCACTGAAGCTTTCTTT; CDR3: CASNTLGTGTEAFF
V: TRBV2; D: -; J: TRBJ1-5; size: -; DNA: TGTGCCAGCATGGGCCCTCCGAATCAGCCCCAGCATTTT; CDR3: CASMGPPNQPQHF
V: TRBV20-1; D: -; J: TRBJ1-5; size: -; DNA: TGCAGTGCGAGAGGCGTACCGCACCAGCATTTT; CDR3: CSARGVPHQHF
V: TRBV20-1; D: TRBD1; J: TRBJ2-7; size: -; DNA: TGCAGTGCTAGGGGGGACAGGGCTTTCGAGCAGTACTTC; CDR3: CSARGDRAFEQYF
V: TRBV12-3/TRBV12-4; D: TRBD2; J: TRBJ2-7; size: -; DNA: TGTGCCAACGAGAAATATGACCCCGGGACTAGCCCATACGAGCAGTACTTC; CDR3: CANEKYDPGTSPYEQYF
V: TRBV2; D: TRBD2; J: TRBJ2-5; size: -; DNA: TGTGCCAGCAGCGCGGCTAGCGGGAGAGGGACCCAGTACTTC; CDR3: CASSAASGRGTQYF
V: TRBV6-1; D: -; J: TRBJ1-4; size: few; DNA: TGTGCCAGCAGAAAAGATGAAAAACTGTTTTTT; CDR3: CASRKDEKLFF
V: TRBV24-1; D: -; J: TRBJ1-5; size: -; DNA: TGTGCCACCAGTGATTTAATGACAGTCCCGTATCAGCCCCAGCATTTT; CDR3: CATSDLMTVPYQPQHF
V: TRBV4-3; D: -; J: TRBJ2-2; size: -; DNA: TGCGCCAGCAGCCCCTCACAGGGACACGGGGAGCTGTTTTTT; CDR3: CASSPSQGHGELFF
V: TRBV4-3; D: -; J: TRBJ1-6; size: -; DNA: TGCGCCAGCAGCCAAGGGAGGGGCGGCTATAATTCACCCCTCCACTTT; CDR3: CASSQGRGGYNSPLHF
V: TRBV7-2; D: TRBD2; J: TRBJ2-7; size: few; DNA: TGTGCCAGCACCCTACTAGCGGGGGACTCCTACGAGCAGTACTTC; CDR3: CASTLLAGDSYEQYF
V: TRBV4-1; D: TRBD1; J: TRBJ1-1; size: many; DNA: TGCGCCAGCAGCCAAGTGGGTCACGGACAGGCGCTTGAAGCTTTCTTT; CDR3: CASSQVGHGQALEAFF
V: TRBV6-6; D: -; J: TRBJ1-6; size: -; DNA: TGTGCCAGCAGTTTTGCAGCCCTTTATAATTCACCCCTCCACTTT; CDR3: CASSFAALYNSPLHF
V: TRBV7-9; D: TRBD2; J: TRBJ2-7; size: -; DNA: TGTGCCAGCAGCACTAGCGCAGGGCTCCCTCACTACGAGCAGTACTTC; CDR3: CASSTSAGLPHYEQYF
V: TRBV18; D: TRBD1; J: TRBJ1-5; size: -; DNA: TGTGCCAGCTCACCAGGGACAGCTAATCAGCCCCAGCATTTT; CDR3: CASSPGTANQPQHF
V: TRBV28; D: -; J: TRBJ2-4; size: -; DNA: TGTGCCAGCAGTCCGGTCCTCCCGAGGGCCAAAAACATTCAGTACTTC; CDR3: CASSPVLPRAKNIQYF
V: TRBV15; D: -; J: TRBJ2-3; size: few; DNA: TGTGCCACCAGCAGAGATCGACTAGCAGATACGCAGTATTTT; CDR3: CATSRDRLADTQYF
V: TRBV2; D: -; J: TRBJ2-3; size: -; DNA: TGTACCAAATGGGGGGTTACAGATACGCAGTATTTT; CDR3: CTKWGVTDTQYF
V: TRBV7-2; D: TRBD2; J: TRBJ2-1; size: many; DNA: TGTGCCAGCAGCTTCCGGCGGGGGGCCTACAATGAGCAGTTCTTC; CDR3: CASSFRRGAYNEQFF
V: TRBV4-3; D: -; J: TRBJ2-3; size: -; DNA: TGCGCCAGCAGCCCTGGGACTCTGAACACAGATACGCAGTATTTT; CDR3: CASSPGTLNTDTQYF
V: TRBV6-1; D: -; J: TRBJ2-7; size: few; DNA: TGTGCCAGCAGTTTCCGGGAATACGACGAGCAGTACTTC; CDR3: CASSFREYDEQYF
V: TRBV7-2; D: -; J: TRBJ1-6; size: -; DNA: TGTGCCAGCAGCGACAGGACAATAGGGGAGAATTCACCCCTCCACTTT; CDR3: CASSDRTIGENSPLHF
V: TRBV28; D: TRBD2; J: TRBJ2-5; size: -; DNA: TGTGCCAGCAGTCTTCCAATAGCGGGGGGGGAGACCCAGTACTTC; CDR3: CASSLPIAGGETQYF
V: TRBV12-3/TRBV12-4; D: -; J: TRBJ1-5; size: -; DNA: TGTGCCAGCCAGGGGAGGGGGTTGGACAATCAGCCCCAGCATTTT; CDR3: CASQGRGLDNQPQHF
V: TRBV18; D: TRBD1; J: TRBJ1-1; size: few; DNA: TGTGCCAGCTCACCACCCGGGACAGGAGACACTGAAGCTTTCTTT; CDR3: CASSPPGTGDTEAFF